These T cell receptor beta chains were read from a single sample in a study of blood T cell repertoires in COVID-19. The protocol was immunoSEQ multiplex PCR, while the TCRdb copy is restricted to in-frame clones and leaves out a portion. Counted here are more than 100,000 clones, roughly 90% occurring once; the ten biggest clones make up around 4.1%. Material: peripheral blood. The source of these receptors is a woman aged 60-75 years with COVID-19, enrolled during active disease. Each CDR3 is given with its conserved first and last residue. Each record gives: V gene, CDR3 protein.

>TRBV5-1
CASSPGTGSYEQYF
>TRBV5-1
CASSLLRVQGILNTGELFF
>TRBV6-5
CASSRRGGANVLTF
>TRBV7-2
CASRSTGAYGYTF
>TRBV12-3/TRBV12-4
CASSLAGYGYTF
>TRBV11-2
CASSLELQETQYF
>TRBV4-2
CASSQEAQGRGNTIYF
>TRBV6-5
CASSYLRGPTDTQYF
>TRBV6-5
CASNARTGNTEAFF
>TRBV6-2/TRBV6-3
CASSYQTGVTNQPQHF
>TRBV18
CASSPRGGLMNTEAFF
>TRBV19
CASSVRDRVDGYTF
>TRBV29-1
CSAVKGTGGGEAFF
>TRBV18
CASSPHTGHDTEAFF